Listed here is a single TCR beta chain. Its antigen is still unknown. This sample is drawn from a study of T cells after yellow fever vaccination. Study results and limitations: Among primary-vaccination clones, most reappeared after the booster, at 96% for CD4 and 85% to 90% for CD8.

With 4 bases clipped from V and 6 bases from J, the junction kept 6 bases outside the gene matches. The length of the CDR3 is 15 residues. Germline V gene sequence: CDR1 MNHEY, CDR2 SVGAGI. UMIs were added to TCR cDNA along with a universal primer site when it was made by 5'RACE template switching. TCRdb recomputed calls from the 5' RACE reads with MiXCR, one row per CDR3 protein. Seen here are 350,000 or so distinct CDR3 sequences, approximately 8% observed once, and the top ten hold approximately 15%. The receptor's source is a man aged 18-30 years who received the YFV17D yellow fever vaccine. Sample: PBMCs, taken around 45 days after the first yellow fever vaccination. The V and J genes are TRBV6-5 and TRBJ1-6; TRBD1 matches 7 bases. DNA for the CDR3: TGTGCCAGCAGTTTTGACGGGACAGTTAATTCACCCCTCCACTTT. Residues: CASSFDGTVNSPLHF.